Given below is one T cell receptor (beta chain) in context. This clonotype was observed a few times. No cognate antigen has been identified for it. Base qualities are not recorded, but no much larger clone differs from it by a single base. The germline V gene encodes CDR1 LGHNA and CDR2 YNFKEQ. The CDR3, from cysteine to phenylalanine, totals 15 residues. CDR3 DNA only is kept here, 45 bases in frame from base 1. V loses 2 bases, J loses 0 bases, and the germline ends lie 10 bases apart. The data derive from a study of response to subunit inactivated influenza vaccine (dated by TCRdb to 2016 to 2018). For the study in its entirety: The study used deep quantitative T cell receptor repertoire profiling to track responses to a trivalent subunit inactivated influenza vaccine.

The library relied on RT-PCR. The listed sequencing device is Illumina HiSeq 2500. TCRdb applied fastp at Q25 and MiXCR to the public reads, then kept only in-frame beta chains. Rows with a matching CDR3 protein are joined into one entry that keeps the most common DNA and genes. Counted in this sample were some 200,000 distinct CDR3 sequences; roughly 12% of them appeared once. The ten largest clonotypes hold over 25% of the sample. Study-wide conclusions, independent of this receptor: The authors proposed that each seasonal influenza vaccination may bring in only a limited number of new T cells.

The sample was also reused in another study, on T cells expressing NK-cell markers. The second publication reports: TCR beta cDNA libraries were made by 5'RACE template switching that added a universal primer site and unique molecular identifiers. TCR beta-chain repertoires were profiled in sorted CD3+CD56+NKG2C+, CD3+CD56+NKG2C- and CD3+CD56-NKG2C+ T-cell subsets from roughly eight donors. Of the eight sequenced donors, seven were found to be HCMV-seropositive and one was found to be HCMV-seronegative. In several experiments an anti-gammadeltaTCR antibody was added to restrict sorting to alphabetaTCR-expressing T cells. In roughly six donors, the dominant CD3+CD56+NKG2C+ clonotypes were among the top 10 CD8+ clonotypes and accounted for about 1.0-7.0% of CD8+ T cells. Those dominant clonotypes were again the most abundant among CD3+CD56-NKG2C+ cells in four donors, at about 25-60.1%. Whether the expanded NKG2C-expressing T cell clones were specific for HCMV antigens was left unclear. The study sequenced eight donors, all healthy volunteers chosen at random: three men and five women. HCMV-specific IgG was detected in serum with a commercial ELISA kit to determine HCMV serostatus. Ficoll density gradient centrifugation was used to isolate peripheral blood mononuclear cells from blood. CD4+ and CD8+ T cells were isolated from PBMC by magnetic immunoseparation with Miltenyi isolation kits. cDNA synthesis was primed from the TCR beta constant segment, followed by two successive PCR amplification steps. Illumina HiSeq 2000/2500, MiSeq or NextSeq was used to sequence libraries as 2 x 150 bp reads. MIGEC handled demultiplexing of the reads and grouping by UMI, while MiTCR was used to assemble and quantify clonotypes. To remove erroneous sequences, TCR cDNA sequences were retained only when supported by two or more reads. The tcR package was used for downstream repertoire analysis, with clonotypes matched between fractions based on CDR3 nucleotide sequence plus V segment. VDJmatch was used to annotate antigen specificity against VDJdb, with one amino acid substitution in CDR3 permitted.

The receptor chain draws on TRBV4-2 and TRBJ1-2; TRBD1 might be the D gene, on 6 matching bases. The TCR comes from a man in his forties or fifties who received an inactivated influenza vaccine. Donor details come from another sample of the same person, matched by shared clones. The sequencing used CD8+ T cells sorted from PBMCs, collected roughly 13 days after vaccination. The DNA reads TGTGCCAGCAGCCAACACAGGGATCCTAACTATGGCTACACCTTC. This encodes CASSQHRDPNYGYTF.